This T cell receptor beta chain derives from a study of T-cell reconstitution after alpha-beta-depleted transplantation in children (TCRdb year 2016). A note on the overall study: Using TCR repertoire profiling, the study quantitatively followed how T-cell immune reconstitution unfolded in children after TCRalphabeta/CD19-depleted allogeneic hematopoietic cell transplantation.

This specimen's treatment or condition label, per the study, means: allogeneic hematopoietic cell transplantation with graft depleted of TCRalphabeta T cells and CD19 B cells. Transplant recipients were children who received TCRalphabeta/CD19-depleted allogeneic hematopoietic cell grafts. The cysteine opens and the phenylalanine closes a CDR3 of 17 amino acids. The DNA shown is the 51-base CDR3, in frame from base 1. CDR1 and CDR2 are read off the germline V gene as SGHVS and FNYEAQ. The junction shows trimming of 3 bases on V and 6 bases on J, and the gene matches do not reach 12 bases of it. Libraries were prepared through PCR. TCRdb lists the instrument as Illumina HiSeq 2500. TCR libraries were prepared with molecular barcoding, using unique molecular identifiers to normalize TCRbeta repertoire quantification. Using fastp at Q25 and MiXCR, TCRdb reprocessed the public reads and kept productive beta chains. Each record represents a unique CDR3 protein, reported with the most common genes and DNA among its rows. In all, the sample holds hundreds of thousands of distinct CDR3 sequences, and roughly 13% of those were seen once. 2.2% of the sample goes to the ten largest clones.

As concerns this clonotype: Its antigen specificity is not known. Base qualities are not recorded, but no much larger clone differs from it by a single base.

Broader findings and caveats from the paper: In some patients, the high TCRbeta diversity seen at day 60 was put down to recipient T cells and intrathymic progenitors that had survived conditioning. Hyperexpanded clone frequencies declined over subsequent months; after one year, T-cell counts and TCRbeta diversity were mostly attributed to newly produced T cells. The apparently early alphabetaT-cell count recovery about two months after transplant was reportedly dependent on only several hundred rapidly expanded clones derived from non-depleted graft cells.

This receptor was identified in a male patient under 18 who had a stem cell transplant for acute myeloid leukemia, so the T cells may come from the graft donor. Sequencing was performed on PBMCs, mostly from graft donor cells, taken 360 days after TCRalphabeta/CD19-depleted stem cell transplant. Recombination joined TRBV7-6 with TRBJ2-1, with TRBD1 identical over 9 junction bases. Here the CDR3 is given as CASSFWTGVIKVNEQFF. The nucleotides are TGTGCCAGCAGCTTTTGGACAGGGGTAATTAAAGTCAATGAGCAGTTCTTC.